This TCR beta chain was observed in a study of blood T cell repertoires in COVID-19. Study at large: From T cells, B-cell-depleted T cells, or PBMCs came the material, which was cDNA or gDNA.

CDR1 MRHNA and CDR2 SNTAGT come from the germline V gene. There are 16 residues in the CDR3. The V end was cut by 2 bases, the J end by 2 bases, with 13 bases between. Profiling relied on immunoSEQ multiplex PCR, and the TCRdb table lists in-frame clones only, not all of them. The sample holds 95,000 to 150,000 clones, approximately 70% seen once. Material: peripheral blood. The source of this sequence is a human donor with acute or convalescent COVID-19. The donor label of this sample is uncertain. The chain joins TRBV6-4 to TRBJ2-1, with D perhaps TRBD2 (6 bases). Here the CDR3 reads CASSDRGTRAYNEQFF. DNA for the CDR3: TGTGCCAGCAGTGACCGCGGGACGCGGGCCTACAATGAGCAGTTCTTC.